This TCR beta chain emerged from a study of Graves' ophthalmopathy and Graves' hyperthyroidism. The wider study: Calling hyperthyroidism stable required that no ophthalmopathy show up within 18 months of follow-up.

Using RNA transcripts, the TCR beta CDR3 regions were amplified. The authors performed first-round RT-PCR with HTBI primers and then a second-round multiplex PCR. TCRdb used MiXCR to reprocess the multiplex PCR reads, holding one entry per CDR3 protein. Among around 1,000,000 distinct CDR3 sequences listed, about two fifths were seen once. Between the trimmed V and J ends, which lost 4 bases and 8 bases, there was a span of 14 bases. Germline V lookup: CDR1 SGHDN, CDR2 FVKESK. The CDR3 consists of 13 residues. Among the hyperthyroidism patients, all were newly diagnosed, aged 18 to 65, with under 2 months' duration. If patients had other autoimmune diseases, uncontrolled infections, pregnancy or lactation, they were excluded. In its sample, this clonotype was seen a few times. Its target is not known. A much larger clone lies a single base off, so this may be a read error. No conserved phenylalanine or tryptophan is present at the end of the CDR3, so a read error is the likely explanation.

Study observations and caveats: Researchers report that a 13-signature model separated ophthalmopathy from stable hyperthyroidism, posting less than 90% sensitivity and roughly 83% specificity.

The chain employs TRBV14 and TRBJ1-1; D might be TRBD1 (6 bases). The sample was peripheral blood or thyroid tissue (not recorded which). This sequence was found in an adult man with Graves' hyperthyroidism. The chain's CDR3 is CASSRGHSREAFL. CDR3 nucleotides: TGTGCCAGCAGCCGGGGGCATTCACGGGAAGCTTTCCTT.